This TCR beta chain was profiled in a study of T cell clonotyping in hematopoietic cell transplantation. General study points: Broader posttransplant TCR repertoire diversity was predicted by graft donor and pretransplant recipient Inverse Simpson Index values.

The time point was: recipient sample about 28 days before transplant, after cytoreduction. Samples: about 28 days before transplant, then days 30, 100 and 180 after. A note on this clone: No antigen is known for it.

In germline, CDR1 is MNHEY, CDR2 SMNVEV (reference sequence). The CDR3 is 15 amino acids. After removal of 6 bases from V and 6 bases from J, the junction contained 9 bases not matched to a gene. The data were produced by immunoSEQ multiplex PCR, yet TCRdb's version contains in-frame clones alone and is incomplete. The sample includes 49,000 or so clones, roughly 80% seen only once; the top ten take approximately 4.9%. J is TRBJ2-2 and V is TRBV27; TRBD1 matches 8 bases. The specimen comprised peripheral blood mononuclear cells, sampled before stem cell transplant. This sequence was found in a man between 60 and 75 years old with myelodysplastic syndrome. Some clones in this sample may be carry-over from other donors' samples. The CDR3 region has the DNA TGTGCCAGCAGGCTTCAGGGGGCCCTCCCCGGGGAGCTGTTTTTT. This sequence encodes CASRLQGALPGELFF.